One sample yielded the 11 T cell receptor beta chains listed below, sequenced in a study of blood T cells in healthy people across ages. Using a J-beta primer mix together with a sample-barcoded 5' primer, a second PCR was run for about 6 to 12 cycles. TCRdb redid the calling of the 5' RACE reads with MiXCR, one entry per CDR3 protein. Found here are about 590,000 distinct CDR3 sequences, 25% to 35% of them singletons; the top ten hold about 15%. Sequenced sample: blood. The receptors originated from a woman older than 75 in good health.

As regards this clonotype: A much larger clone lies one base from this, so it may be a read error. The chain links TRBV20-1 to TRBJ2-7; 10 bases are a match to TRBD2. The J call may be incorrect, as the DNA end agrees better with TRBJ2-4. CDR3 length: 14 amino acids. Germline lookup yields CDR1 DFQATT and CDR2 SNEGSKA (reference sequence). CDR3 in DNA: TGCAGTGCTAGGCTAGCGGGGGAGCCGCCCATTCAGTACTTC. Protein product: CSARLAGEPPIQYF.

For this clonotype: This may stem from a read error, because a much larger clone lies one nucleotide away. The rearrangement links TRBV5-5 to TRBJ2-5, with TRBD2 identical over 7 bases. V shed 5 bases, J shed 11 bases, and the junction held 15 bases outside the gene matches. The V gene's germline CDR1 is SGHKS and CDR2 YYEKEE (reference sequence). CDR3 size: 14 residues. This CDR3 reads CASSDPGGKNVQYF. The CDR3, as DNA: TGTGCCAGCAGTGATCCGGGAGGAAAAAACGTTCAGTACTTC. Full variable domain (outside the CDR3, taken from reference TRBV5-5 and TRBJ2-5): DAGVTQSPTHLIKTRGQQVTLRCSPISGHKSVSWYQQVLGQGPQFIFQYYEKEERGRGNFPDRFSARQFPNYSSELNVNALLLGDSALYLCASSDPGGKNVQYFGPGTRLLVL.

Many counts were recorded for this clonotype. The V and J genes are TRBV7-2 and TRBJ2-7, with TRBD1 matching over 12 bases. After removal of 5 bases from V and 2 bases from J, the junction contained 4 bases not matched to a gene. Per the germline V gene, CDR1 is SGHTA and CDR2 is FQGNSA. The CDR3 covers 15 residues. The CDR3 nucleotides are TGTGCCAGCAGCCAGCGGGACAGGGGGCCCTACGAGCAGTACTTC. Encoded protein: CASSQRDRGPYEQYF.

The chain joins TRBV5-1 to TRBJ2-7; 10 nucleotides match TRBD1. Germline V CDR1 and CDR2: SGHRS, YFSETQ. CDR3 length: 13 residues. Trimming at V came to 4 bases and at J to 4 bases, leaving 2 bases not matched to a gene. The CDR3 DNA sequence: TGCGCCAGCAGCGGGGACAGGGGATACGAGCAGTACTTC. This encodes CASSGDRGYEQYF.

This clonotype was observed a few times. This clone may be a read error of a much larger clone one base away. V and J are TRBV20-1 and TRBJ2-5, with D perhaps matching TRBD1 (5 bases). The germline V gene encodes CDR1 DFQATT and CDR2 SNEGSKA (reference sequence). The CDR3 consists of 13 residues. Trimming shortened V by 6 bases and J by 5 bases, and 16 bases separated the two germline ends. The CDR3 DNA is TGCAGTGCCGCCGTCAGCTCAGGGGAGACCCAGTACTTC. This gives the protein CSAAVSSGETQYF.

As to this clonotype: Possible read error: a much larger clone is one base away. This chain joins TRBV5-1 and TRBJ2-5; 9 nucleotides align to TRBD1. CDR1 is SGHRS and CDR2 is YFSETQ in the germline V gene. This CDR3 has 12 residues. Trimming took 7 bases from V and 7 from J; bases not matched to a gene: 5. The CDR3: CASPPTGGTQYF. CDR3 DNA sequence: TGCGCCAGCCCCCCGACAGGGGGGACCCAGTACTTC.

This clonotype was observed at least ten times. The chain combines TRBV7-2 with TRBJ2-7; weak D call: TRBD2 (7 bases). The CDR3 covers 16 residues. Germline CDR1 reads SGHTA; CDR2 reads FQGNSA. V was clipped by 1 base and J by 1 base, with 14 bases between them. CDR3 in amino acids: CASSLEGGSLSYEQYF. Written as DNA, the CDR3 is TGTGCCAGCAGCTTAGAGGGGGGGAGTTTGTCCTACGAGCAGTACTTC.

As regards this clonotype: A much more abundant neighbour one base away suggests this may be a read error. CDR3 sequence (DNA): TGTGCCTGGAGGGTGGATAGGGCGAGAGAGCAGTACTTC. This sequence encodes CAWRVDRAREQYF. The chain is built from TRBV30 and TRBJ2-5, with D unclear. Germline assignment: CDR1 GTSNPN and CDR2 SVGIG (reference sequence). The CDR3 spans 13 residues. The V and J ends lost 3 bases and 11 bases respectively, with 19 bases between them. Together with reference TRBV30 and TRBJ2-5, the CDR3 gives the full variable domain: SQTIHQWPATLVQPVGSPLSLECTVEGTSNPNLYWYRQAAGRGLQLLFYSVGIGQISSEVPQNLSASRPQDRQFILSSKKLLLSDSGFYLCAWRVDRAREQYFGPGTRLLVL.

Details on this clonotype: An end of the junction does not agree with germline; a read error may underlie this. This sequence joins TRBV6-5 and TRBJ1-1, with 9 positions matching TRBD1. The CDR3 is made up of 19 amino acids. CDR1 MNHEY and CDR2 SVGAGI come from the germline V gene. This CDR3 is CAGSSDPGTGNPLNTEAFF. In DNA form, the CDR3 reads TGTGCCGGCAGTTCCGATCCGGGGACAGGGAACCCCTTGAACACTGAAGCTTTCTTT.

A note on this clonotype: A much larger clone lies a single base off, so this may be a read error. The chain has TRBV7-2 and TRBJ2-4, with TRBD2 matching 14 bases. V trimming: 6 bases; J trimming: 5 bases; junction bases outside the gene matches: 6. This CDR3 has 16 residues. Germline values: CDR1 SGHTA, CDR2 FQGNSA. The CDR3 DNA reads TGTGCCAGCAGTGCACCGGGACTAGCGGGGGAAAACATTCAGTACTTC. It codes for CASSAPGLAGENIQYF.

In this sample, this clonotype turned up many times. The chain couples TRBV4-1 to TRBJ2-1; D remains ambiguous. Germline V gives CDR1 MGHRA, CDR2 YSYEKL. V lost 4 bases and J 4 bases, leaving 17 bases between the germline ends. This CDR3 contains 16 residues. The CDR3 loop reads CASSPQDLILYNEQFF. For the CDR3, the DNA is TGCGCCAGCAGCCCCCAGGACCTCATTTTATACAATGAGCAGTTCTTC.